This T cell receptor (beta chain) emerged from a study of metastatic and nonmetastatic thyroid tumors. Prior to thyroid surgery, none of the patients had received any treatment. There are 14 residues in the CDR3. Trimming removed 5 bases at V and 6 bases at J, with 14 bases between. This clone was seen many times. From the PCR reads, TCRdb re-called clones with MiXCR. Here the sample spans approximately 25,000 clones, around 16% being singletons. The chain is built from TRBV12-3 or TRBV12-4 and TRBJ2-1, with TRBD1 as a possible D gene (5 bases). The sequence was collected from a male donor with papillary thyroid cancer or a benign thyroid nodule (not recorded which). Some clones in this sample may be carry-over from other donors' samples. The sequenced sample was blood. In DNA, the CDR3 is TGTGCCAGCAGTCGTACCAGGGCCTCCAATGAGCAGTTCTTC. Protein: CASSRTRASNEQFF.